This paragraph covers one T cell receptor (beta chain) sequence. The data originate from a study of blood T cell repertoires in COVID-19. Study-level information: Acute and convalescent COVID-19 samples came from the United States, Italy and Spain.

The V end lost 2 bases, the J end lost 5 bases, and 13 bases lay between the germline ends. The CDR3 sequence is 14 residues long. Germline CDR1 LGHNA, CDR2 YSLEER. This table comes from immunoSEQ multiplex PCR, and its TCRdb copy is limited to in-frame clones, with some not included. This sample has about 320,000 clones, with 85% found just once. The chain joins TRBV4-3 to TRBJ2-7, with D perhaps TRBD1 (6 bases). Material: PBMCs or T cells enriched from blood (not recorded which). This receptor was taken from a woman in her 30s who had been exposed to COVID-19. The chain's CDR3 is CASSQLQGSDEQYF. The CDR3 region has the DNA TGCGCCAGCAGCCAACTACAGGGTTCGGACGAGCAGTACTTC.